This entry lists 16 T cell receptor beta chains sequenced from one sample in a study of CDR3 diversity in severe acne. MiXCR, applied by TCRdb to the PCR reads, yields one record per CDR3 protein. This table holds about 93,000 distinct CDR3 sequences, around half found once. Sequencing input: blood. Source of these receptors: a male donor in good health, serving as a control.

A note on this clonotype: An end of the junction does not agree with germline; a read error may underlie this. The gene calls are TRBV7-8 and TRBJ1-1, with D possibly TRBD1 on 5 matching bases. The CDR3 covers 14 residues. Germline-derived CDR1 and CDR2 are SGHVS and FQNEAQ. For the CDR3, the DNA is TGTGCTAGCAGCCCATGGACAAGGAACACTGAAGCTTTCTTT. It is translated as CASSPWTRNTEAFF.

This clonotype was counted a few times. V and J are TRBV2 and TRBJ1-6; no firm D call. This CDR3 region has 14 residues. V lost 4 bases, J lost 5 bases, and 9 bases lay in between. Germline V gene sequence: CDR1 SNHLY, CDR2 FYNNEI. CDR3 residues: CASSVWTDNSPLHF. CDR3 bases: TGTGCCAGCAGTGTATGGACGGATAATTCACCCCTCCACTTT.

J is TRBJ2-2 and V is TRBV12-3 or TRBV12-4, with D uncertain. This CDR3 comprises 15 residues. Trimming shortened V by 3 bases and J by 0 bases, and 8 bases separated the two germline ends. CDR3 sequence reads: CASSFGQANTGELFF. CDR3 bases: TGTGCCAGCAGTTTCGGGCAGGCGAACACCGGGGAGCTGTTTTTT.

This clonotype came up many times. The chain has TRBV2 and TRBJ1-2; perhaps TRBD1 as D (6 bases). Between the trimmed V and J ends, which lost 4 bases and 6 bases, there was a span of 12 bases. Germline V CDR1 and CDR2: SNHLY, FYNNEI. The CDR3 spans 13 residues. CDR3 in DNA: TGTGCCAGCAGTGCAACAGGGCATGATGGCTACACCTTC. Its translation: CASSATGHDGYTF.

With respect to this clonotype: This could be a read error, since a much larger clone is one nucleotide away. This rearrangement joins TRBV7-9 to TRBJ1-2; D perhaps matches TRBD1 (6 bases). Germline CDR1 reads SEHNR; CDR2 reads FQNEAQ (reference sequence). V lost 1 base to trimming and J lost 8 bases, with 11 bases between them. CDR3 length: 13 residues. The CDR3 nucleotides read TGTGCCAGCAGCTTAGGGGGGCTGGGAGGCTACACCTTC. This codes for CASSLGGLGGYTF.

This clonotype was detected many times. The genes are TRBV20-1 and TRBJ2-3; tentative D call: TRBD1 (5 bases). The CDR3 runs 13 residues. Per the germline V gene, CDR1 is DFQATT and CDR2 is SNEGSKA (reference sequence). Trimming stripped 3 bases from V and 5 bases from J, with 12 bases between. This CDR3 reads CSARLLGEDTQYF. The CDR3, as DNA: TGCAGTGCTAGGCTGCTAGGGGAAGATACGCAGTATTTT.

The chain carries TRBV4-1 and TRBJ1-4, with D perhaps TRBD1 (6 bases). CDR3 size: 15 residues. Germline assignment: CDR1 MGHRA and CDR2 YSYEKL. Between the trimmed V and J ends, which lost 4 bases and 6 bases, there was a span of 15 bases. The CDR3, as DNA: TGCGCCAGCAGCCCCCGGGGGAGGGGGTATGAAAAACTGTTTTTT. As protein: CASSPRGRGYEKLFF.

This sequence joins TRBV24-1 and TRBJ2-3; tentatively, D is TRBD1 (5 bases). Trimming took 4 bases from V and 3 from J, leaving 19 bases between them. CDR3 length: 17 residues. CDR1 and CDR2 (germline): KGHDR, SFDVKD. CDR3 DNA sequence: TGTGCCACCAGTGACTATCCGGGCCCAGGGTTGACAGATACGCAGTATTTT. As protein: CATSDYPGPGLTDTQYF.

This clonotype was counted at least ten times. The CDR3 nucleotides are TGTGCCAGCAGTCCAGTGGGGGGCTCAGATACGCAGTATTTT. Its translation: CASSPVGGSDTQYF. V and J are TRBV5-6 and TRBJ2-3, with D perhaps assigned TRBD1 or TRBD2 (6 bases each). There are 14 residues in the CDR3. The germline CDR1 and CDR2 sequences are SGHDT and YYEEEE. Trimming left V 5 bases short and J 4 bases short, with 14 bases between. The whole variable domain, remainder taken from reference TRBV5-6 and TRBJ2-3, is DAGVTQSPTHLIKTRGQQVTLRCSPKSGHDTVSWYQQALGQGPQFIFQYYEEEERQRGNFPDRFSGHQFPNYSSELNVNALLLGDSALYLCASSPVGGSDTQYFGPGTRLTVL.

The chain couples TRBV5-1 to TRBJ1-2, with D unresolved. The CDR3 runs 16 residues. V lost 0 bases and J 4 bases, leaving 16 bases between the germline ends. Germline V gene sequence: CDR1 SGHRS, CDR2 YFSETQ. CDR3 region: CASSLGETRDSYGYTF. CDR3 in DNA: TGCGCCAGCAGCTTGGGAGAAACCAGAGATTCCTATGGCTACACCTTC.

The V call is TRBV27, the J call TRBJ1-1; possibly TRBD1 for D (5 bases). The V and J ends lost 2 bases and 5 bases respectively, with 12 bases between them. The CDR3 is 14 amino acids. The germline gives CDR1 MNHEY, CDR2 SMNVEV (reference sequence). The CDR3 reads CASSLLSGGTEAFF. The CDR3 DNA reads TGTGCCAGCAGTTTACTATCGGGGGGGACTGAAGCTTTCTTT.

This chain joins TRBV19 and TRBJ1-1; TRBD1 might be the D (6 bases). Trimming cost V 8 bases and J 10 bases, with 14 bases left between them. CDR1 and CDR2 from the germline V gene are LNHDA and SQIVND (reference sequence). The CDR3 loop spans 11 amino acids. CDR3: CASDRPGAAFF. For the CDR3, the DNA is TGTGCCAGTGATCGACCAGGGGCAGCTTTCTTT.

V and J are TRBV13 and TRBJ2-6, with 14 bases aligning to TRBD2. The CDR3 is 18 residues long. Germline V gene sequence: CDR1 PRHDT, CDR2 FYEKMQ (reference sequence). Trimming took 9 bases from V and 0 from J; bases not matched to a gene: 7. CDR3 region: CASSPGLAGVSGANVLTF. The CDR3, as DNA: TGTGCCAGTAGCCCGGGACTAGCGGGAGTCTCTGGGGCCAACGTCCTGACTTTC.

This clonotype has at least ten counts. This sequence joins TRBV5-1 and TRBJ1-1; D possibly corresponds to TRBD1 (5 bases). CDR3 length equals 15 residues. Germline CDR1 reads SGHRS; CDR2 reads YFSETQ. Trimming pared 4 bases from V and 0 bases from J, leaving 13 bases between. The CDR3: CASSVTGSMNTEAFF. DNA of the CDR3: TGCGCCAGCAGCGTTACAGGTTCCATGAACACTGAAGCTTTCTTT.

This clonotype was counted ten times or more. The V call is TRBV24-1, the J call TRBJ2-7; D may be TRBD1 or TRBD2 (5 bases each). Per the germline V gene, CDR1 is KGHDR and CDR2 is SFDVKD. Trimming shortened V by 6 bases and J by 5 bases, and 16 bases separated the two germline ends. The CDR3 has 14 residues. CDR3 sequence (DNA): TGTGCCACCAGTTCGGGGCAGGGTAACGACGAGCAGTACTTC. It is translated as CATSSGQGNDEQYF.

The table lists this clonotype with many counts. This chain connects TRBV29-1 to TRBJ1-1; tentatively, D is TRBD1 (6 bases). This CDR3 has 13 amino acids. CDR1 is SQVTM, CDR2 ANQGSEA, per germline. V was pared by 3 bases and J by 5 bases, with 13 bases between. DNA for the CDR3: TGCAGCGTTGAGAGGGGGGAGGGGACTGAAGCTTTCTTT. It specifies CSVERGEGTEAFF. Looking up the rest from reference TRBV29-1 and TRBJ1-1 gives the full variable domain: SAVISQKPSRDICQRGTSLTIQCQVDSQVTMMFWYRQQPGQSLTLIATANQGSEATYESGFVIDKFPISRPNLTFSTLTVSNMSPEDSSIYLCSVERGEGTEAFFGQGTRLTVV.